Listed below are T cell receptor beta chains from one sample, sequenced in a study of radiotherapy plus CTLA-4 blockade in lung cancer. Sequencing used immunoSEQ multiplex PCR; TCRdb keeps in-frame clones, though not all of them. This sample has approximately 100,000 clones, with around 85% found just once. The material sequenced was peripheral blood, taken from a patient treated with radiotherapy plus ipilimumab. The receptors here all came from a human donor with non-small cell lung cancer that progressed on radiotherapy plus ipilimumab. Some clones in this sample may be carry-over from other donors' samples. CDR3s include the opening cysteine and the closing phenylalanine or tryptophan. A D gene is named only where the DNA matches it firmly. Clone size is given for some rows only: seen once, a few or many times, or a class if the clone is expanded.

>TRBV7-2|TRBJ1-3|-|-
TGTGCCAGCAGCTTATTAATGAACACCATATATTTT
CASSLLMNTIYF
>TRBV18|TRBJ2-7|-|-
TGTGCCAGCTCACCAGGGAACCCCTACGAGCAGTACTTC
CASSPGNPYEQYF
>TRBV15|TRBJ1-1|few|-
TGTGCCACCAGCAGAGATCTAGGTTCGGCCACTGAAGCTTTCTTT
CATSRDLGSATEAFF
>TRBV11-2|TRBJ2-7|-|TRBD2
TGTGCCAGCAGCTCCCGCTGGGGGGGGAACTACGAGCAGTACTTC
CASSSRWGGNYEQYF
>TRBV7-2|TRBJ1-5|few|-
TGTGCCAGCAGCCTCACAAATGGACAGCCCCAGCATTTT
CASSLTNGQPQHF
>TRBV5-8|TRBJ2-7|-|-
TGTGCCAGCAGCTTACGGGTCAGGGTACACGAGCAGTACTTC
CASSLRVRVHEQYF
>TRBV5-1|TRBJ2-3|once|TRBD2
TGCGCCAGCAGCTTGGAGCTAGCGGGGATTGATACGCAGTATTTT
CASSLELAGIDTQYF
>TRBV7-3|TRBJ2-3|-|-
TGTGCCAGCAGCCCCCGACGAGATACGCAGTATTTT
CASSPRRDTQYF
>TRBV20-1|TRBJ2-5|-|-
TGCAGTGCGACACTAAATGGGGAGCAGTACTTC
CSATLNGEQYF
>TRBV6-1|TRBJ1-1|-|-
TGTGCCAGCATACTCCAGGGAGAGGCTGAAGCTTTCTTT
CASILQGEAEAFF
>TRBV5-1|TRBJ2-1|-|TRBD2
TGCGCCAGCAGCTTGGCGGCGGGGGGTGAAAATGAGCAGTTCTTC
CASSLAAGGENEQFF
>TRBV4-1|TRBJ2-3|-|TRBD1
TGCGCCAGCAGGAGACAGGGGGCAATAGATACGCAGTATTTT
CASRRQGAIDTQYF
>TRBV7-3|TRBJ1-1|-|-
TGTGCCAGCAGCTCCACAGGGTTGAACACTGAAGCTTTCTTT
CASSSTGLNTEAFF
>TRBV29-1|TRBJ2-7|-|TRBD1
TGCAGCGTTGGGACCATGACAGGGCCGGGCTCCGAGCAGTACTTC
CSVGTMTGPGSEQYF
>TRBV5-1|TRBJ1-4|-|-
TGCGCCAGCAGCTTCGGAACAACTAATGAAAAACTGTTTTTT
CASSFGTTNEKLFF
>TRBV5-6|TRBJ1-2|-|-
TGTGCCAGCAGCTTGGGGCCCCAGGGGAACTATGGCTACACCTTC
CASSLGPQGNYGYTF